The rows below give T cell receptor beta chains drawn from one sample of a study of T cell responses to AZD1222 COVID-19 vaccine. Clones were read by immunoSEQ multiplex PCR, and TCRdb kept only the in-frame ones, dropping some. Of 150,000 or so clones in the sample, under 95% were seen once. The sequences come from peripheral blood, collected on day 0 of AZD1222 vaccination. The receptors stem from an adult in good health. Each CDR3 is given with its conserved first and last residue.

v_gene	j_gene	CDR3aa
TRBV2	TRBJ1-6	CALGESSYNSPLHF
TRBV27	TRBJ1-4	CASSSWRVEKLFF
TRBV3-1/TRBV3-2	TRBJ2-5	CASSGGGSETQYF
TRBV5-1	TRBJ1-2	CASSGGQGIKGNGYTF
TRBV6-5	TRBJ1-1	CASSYNGGNTEAFF
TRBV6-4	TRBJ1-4	CASPSGATNEKLFF
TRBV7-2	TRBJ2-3	CASSLGTIPSTDTQYF
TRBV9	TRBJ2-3	CASSVGRADTQYF
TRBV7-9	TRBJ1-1	CASSFGNTEAFF
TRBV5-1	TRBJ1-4	CASSTTWVDEKLFF
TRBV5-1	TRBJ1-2	CASSFTGSLNGYTF
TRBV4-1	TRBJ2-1	CASSLPGLVYNEQFF
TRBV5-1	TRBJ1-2	CASSLEGGPDYGYTF
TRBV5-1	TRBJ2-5	CASSLTGGQETQYF
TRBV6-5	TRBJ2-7	CASIGRRVFEQYF
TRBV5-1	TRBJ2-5	CASSLVSRGEETQYF
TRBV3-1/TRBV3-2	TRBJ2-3	CASSPLGLAGGGADTQYF
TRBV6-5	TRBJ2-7	CASSYGREYEQYF
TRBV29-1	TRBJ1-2	CSARDGYYGYTF
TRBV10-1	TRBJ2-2	CASSESYKTGELFF
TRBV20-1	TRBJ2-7	CSASIATEYSYEQYF
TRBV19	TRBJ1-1	CASSPLNTEAFF
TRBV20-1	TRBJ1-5	CSASFRGQSNQPQHF
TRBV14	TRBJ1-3	CASSPDSSGNTIYF
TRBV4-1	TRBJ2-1	CASSQSPATYNEQFF
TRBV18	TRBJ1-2	CASSIARGGAYGYTF
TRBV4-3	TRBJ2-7	CASSPGNSGGTYEQYF
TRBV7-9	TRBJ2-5	CASSLAPRTSGEYF
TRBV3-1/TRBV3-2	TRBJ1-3	CASSQGRGNTIYF